This TCR beta chain was captured in a study of blood T cell repertoires in COVID-19. As for the study in general: Researchers got acute and convalescent COVID-19 samples from the United States, Italy and Spain.

Sequenced by immunoSEQ multiplex PCR; TCRdb stores in-frame clones only, minus some. The sample yields 62,000 or so clones, 80% to 90% seen once. Germline CDR1 MNHEY, CDR2 SVGAGI. Trimming left V 7 bases short and J 2 bases short, with 14 bases between. This CDR3 has 14 residues. This receptor was taken from a man aged 45-60 years with active COVID-19. The sample consisted of peripheral blood. The chain couples TRBV6-5 to TRBJ1-1; D unresolved. CDR3 residues: CASTRTNTNTEAFF. CDR3 DNA sequence: TGTGCCAGCACCCGAACTAACACCAACACTGAAGCTTTCTTT.